One and the same sample provided the 9 T cell receptor beta chains below, sequenced in a study of CD4 T cell repertoires in COVID-19. Sequencing was done directly on freshly isolated, uncultured memory T cells. Clones were read by immunoSEQ multiplex PCR, and TCRdb kept only the in-frame ones, dropping some. The sample has around 22,000 clones, 87% seen once. This sample comprised central memory CD4+ T cells from blood, obtained before the COVID-19 pandemic. All receptors come from a human donor who had COVID-19.

The V call is TRBV6-5, the J call TRBJ2-7, with TRBD2 identical over 7 bases. Germline values: CDR1 MNHEY, CDR2 SVGAGI. J gave up 3 bases and V 4 bases, and 6 bases lay outside the gene matches. This CDR3 spans 14 amino acids. The CDR3 loop is CASSLASGNYEQYF. The CDR3 region has the DNA TGTGCCAGCAGTTTGGCTAGCGGTAACTACGAGCAGTACTTC.

This clone was found once. This chain connects TRBV2 to TRBJ2-1; TRBD2 aligns across 7 bases. The junction had 7 bases not matched to a gene; V was cut back by 3 bases and J by 2 bases. The CDR3 is 16 amino acids. CDR1 and CDR2 from the germline V gene are SNHLY and FYNNEI. CDR3 protein: CASSEFTSVPYNEQFF. The CDR3 coding sequence is TGTGCCAGCAGTGAGTTTACTAGCGTTCCCTACAATGAGCAGTTCTTC.

V gene TRBV6-1 combines with J gene TRBJ1-2, with a possible D match to TRBD1 (6 bases). Germline V gives CDR1 MNHNS, CDR2 SASEGT. The CDR3 is made up of 17 amino acids. The V end lost 0 bases, the J end lost 4 bases, and 18 bases lay between the germline ends. As DNA, the CDR3 is TGTGCCAGCAGTGAAGCGGGGCTACAGGGCAAGCTCTATGGCTACACCTTC. Amino acids: CASSEAGLQGKLYGYTF.

The J gene is TRBJ2-7, the V gene TRBV11-2; possibly TRBD2 for D (6 bases). Trimming pared 2 bases from V and 2 bases from J, leaving 13 bases between. The CDR3 runs 15 residues. From germline, CDR1 is SGHAT and CDR2 FQNNGV. The CDR3 reads CASSLLGTAAYEQYF. The CDR3 DNA sequence: TGTGCCAGCAGCTTACTCGGGACTGCAGCCTACGAGCAGTACTTC.

The rearrangement joins TRBV10-2 to TRBJ2-7, with 10 nucleotides matching TRBD1. The CDR3 has 21 amino acids. Trimming cost V 8 bases and J 0 bases; bases outside gene matches: 25. CDR1 and CDR2 from the germline V gene are WSHSY and SAAADI. The CDR3 bases are TGCGCCAGCCCCGGTCGGCCCCCGGGACAGGGGCTGAGCAATAGCTCCTACGAGCAGTACTTC. Protein sequence: CASPGRPPGQGLSNSSYEQYF.

The chain links TRBV6-5 to TRBJ1-5; 9 nucleotides agree with TRBD1. Germline V CDR1 and CDR2: MNHEY, SVGAGI. The CDR3 covers 14 residues. J gave up 4 bases and V 6 bases, and 4 bases lay outside the gene matches. As DNA, the CDR3 is TGTGCCAGCAGGGGACAGGGACGGAATCAGCCCCAGCATTTT. Protein: CASRGQGRNQPQHF.

The rearrangement links TRBV7-3 to TRBJ1-6; 9 nucleotides align to TRBD1. The V gene end was trimmed by 1 base and the J gene end by 9 bases; junction bases not matched to a gene: 13. The V gene's germline CDR1 is SGHTA and CDR2 FQGTGA. The CDR3 loop spans 18 amino acids. In DNA, the CDR3 is TGTGCCAGCAGCTTAAGAGGAACAGGGGGCCCCCAGGGTTCACCCCTCCACTTT. Residues: CASSLRGTGGPQGSPLHF.

This clone was observed once. CDR3 region: CASSPDSTGELFF. The CDR3 nucleotides are TGCGCCAGCAGCCCCGACAGCACCGGGGAGCTGTTTTTT. The chain couples TRBV5-1 to TRBJ2-2, with TRBD1 as a possible D gene (5 bases). Germline V gene data show CDR1 as SGHRS and CDR2 as YFSETQ. The CDR3 totals 13 residues. V was shortened by 4 bases and J by 4 bases, with 8 bases between the two germline ends. Full variable domain (outside the CDR3, taken from reference TRBV5-1 and TRBJ2-2): KAGVTQTPRYLIKTRGQQVTLSCSPISGHRSVSWYQQTPGQGLQFLFEYFSETQRNKGNFPGRFSGRQFSNSRSEMNVSTLELGDSALYLCASSPDSTGELFFGEGSRLTVL.

CDR3: CASSLAGGSYF. CDR3 DNA: TGTGCCAGCAGTTTGGCGGGAGGGTCGTACTTC. The V gene is TRBV28, the J gene TRBJ2-7, with TRBD2 identical over 9 bases. With V trimmed by 3 bases and J by 12 bases, 3 bases remained unmatched. The CDR3 loop spans 11 amino acids. CDR1 is MDHEN and CDR2 is SYDVKM in the germline V gene. The whole variable domain, filled in from reference TRBV28 and TRBJ2-7, reads DVKVTQSSRYLVKRTGEKVFLECVQDMDHENMFWYRQDPGLGLRLIYFSYDVKMKEKGDIPEGYSVSREKKERFSLILESASTNQTSMYLCASSLAGGSYFGPGTRLTVT.